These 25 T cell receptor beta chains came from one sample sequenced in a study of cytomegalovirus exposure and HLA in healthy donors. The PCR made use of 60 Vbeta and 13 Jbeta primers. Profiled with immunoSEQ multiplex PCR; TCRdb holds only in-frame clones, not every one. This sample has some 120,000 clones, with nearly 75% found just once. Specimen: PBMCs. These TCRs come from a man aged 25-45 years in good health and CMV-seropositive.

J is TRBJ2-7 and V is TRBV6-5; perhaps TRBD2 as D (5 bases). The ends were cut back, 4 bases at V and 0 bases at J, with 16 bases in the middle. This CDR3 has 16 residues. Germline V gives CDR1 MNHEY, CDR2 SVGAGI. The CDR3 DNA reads TGTGCCAGCAGTTGGGGAGCGGCCTTGAGCTCCTACGAGCAGTACTTC. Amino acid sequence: CASSWGAALSSYEQYF.

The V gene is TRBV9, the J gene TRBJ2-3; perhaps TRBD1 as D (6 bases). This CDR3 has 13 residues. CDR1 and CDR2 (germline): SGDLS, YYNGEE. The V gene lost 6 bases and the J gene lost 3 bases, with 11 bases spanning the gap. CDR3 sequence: CASMSGATDTQYF. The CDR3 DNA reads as TGTGCCAGCATGTCAGGGGCGACAGATACGCAGTATTTT.

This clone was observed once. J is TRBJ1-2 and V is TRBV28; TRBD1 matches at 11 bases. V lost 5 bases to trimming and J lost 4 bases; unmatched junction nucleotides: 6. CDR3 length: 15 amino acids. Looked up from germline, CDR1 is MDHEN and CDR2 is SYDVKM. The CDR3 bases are TGTGCCAGCAGTCCCAGGGACAGGGGGACCTATGGCTACACCTTC. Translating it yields CASSPRDRGTYGYTF.

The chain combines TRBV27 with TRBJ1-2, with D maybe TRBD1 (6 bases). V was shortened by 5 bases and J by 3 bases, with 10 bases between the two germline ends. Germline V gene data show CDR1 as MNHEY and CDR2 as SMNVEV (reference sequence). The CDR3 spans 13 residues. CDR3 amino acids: CASSVRGHYGYTF. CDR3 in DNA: TGTGCCAGCAGTGTCAGGGGACACTATGGCTACACCTTC.

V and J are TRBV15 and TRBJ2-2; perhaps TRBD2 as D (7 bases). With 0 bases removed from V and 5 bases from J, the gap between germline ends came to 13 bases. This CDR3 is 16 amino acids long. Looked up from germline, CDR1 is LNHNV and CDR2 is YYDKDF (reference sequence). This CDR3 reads CATSRDPGGLTGELFF. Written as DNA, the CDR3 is TGTGCCACCAGCAGAGATCCGGGGGGCCTGACCGGGGAGCTGTTTTTT.

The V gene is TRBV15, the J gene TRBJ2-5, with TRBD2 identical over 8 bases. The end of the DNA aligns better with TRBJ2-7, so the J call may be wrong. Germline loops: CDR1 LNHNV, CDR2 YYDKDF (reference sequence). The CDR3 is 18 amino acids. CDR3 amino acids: CATSRVWRGAGSSYEQYF. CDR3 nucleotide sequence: TGTGCCACCAGCAGAGTCTGGCGGGGGGCCGGTAGTTCCTACGAGCAGTACTTC.

The CDR3 loop reads CASSSTTGNTEAFF. The CDR3 region has the DNA TGTGCCAGCAGCTCGACGACAGGGAACACTGAAGCTTTCTTT. The chain links TRBV7-9 to TRBJ1-1, with D perhaps matching TRBD1 (6 bases). Trimming shortened V by 4 bases and J by 1 base, and 10 bases separated the two germline ends. CDR3 size: 14 residues. Germline lookup yields CDR1 SEHNR and CDR2 FQNEAQ (reference sequence). Combining the CDR3 with reference TRBV7-9 and TRBJ1-1 gives the whole variable domain DTGVSQNPRHKITKRGQNVTFRCDPISEHNRLYWYRQTLGQGPEFLTYFQNEAQLEKSRLLSDRFSAERPKGSFSTLEIQRTEQGDSAMYLCASSSTTGNTEAFFGQGTRLTVV.

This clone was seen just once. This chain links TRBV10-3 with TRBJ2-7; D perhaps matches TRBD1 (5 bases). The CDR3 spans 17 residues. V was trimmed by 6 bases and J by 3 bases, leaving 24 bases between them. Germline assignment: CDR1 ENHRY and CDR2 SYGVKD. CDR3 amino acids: CAISPRDPREISYEQYF. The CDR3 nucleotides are TGTGCCATCAGCCCCAGAGATCCCAGGGAAATAAGCTACGAGCAGTACTTC.

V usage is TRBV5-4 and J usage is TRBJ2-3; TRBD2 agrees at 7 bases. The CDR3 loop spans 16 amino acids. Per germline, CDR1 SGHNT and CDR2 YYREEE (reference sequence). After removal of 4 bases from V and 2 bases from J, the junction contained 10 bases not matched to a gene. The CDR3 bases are TGTGCCAGCAGCCCTGGCCAGCGGGACTTCACAGATACGCAGTATTTT. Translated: CASSPGQRDFTDTQYF.

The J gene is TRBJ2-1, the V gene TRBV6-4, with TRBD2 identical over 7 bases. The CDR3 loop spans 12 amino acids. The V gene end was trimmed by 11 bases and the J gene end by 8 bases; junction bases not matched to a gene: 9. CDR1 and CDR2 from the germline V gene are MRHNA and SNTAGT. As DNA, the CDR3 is TGTGCCGACAGTAGACTAGCAGATGAGCAGTTCTTC. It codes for CADSRLADEQFF.

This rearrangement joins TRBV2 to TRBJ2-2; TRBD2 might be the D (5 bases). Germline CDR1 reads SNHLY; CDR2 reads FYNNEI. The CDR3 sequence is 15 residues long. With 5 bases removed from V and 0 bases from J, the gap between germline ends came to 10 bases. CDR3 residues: CASSFSGANTGELFF. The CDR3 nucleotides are TGTGCCAGCAGTTTCAGCGGCGCGAACACCGGGGAGCTGTTTTTT. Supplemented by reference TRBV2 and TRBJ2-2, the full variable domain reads EPEVTQTPSHQVTQMGQEVILRCVPISNHLYFYWYRQILGQKVEFLVSFYNNEISEKSEIFDDQFSVERPDGSNFTLKIRSTKLEDSAMYFCASSFSGANTGELFFGEGSRLTVL.

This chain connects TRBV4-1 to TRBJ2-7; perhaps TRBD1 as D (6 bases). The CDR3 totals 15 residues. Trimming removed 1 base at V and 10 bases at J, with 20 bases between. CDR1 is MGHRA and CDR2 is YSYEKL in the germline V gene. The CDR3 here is CASSQVRGGQRFQYF. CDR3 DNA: TGCGCCAGCAGCCAAGTCAGGGGTGGTCAGCGCTTCCAGTACTTC.

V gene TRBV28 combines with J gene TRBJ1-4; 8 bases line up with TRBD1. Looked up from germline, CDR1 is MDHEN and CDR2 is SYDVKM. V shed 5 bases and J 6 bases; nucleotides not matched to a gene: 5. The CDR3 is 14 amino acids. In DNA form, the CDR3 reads TGTGCCAGCAGTGCGGACAGGGCTTATGAAAAACTGTTTTTT. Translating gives CASSADRAYEKLFF.

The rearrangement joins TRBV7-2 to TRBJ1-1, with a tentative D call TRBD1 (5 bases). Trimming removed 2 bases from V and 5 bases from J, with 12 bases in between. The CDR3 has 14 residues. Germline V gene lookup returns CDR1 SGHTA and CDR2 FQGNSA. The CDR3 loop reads CASSLNQGGTEAFF. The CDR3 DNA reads TGTGCCAGCAGCTTAAACCAGGGTGGGACTGAAGCTTTCTTT.

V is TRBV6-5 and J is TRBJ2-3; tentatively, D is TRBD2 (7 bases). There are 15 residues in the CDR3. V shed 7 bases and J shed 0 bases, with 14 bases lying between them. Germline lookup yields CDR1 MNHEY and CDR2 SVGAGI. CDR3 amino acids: CASTDPGGSTDTQYF. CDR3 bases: TGTGCCAGCACTGACCCGGGGGGCAGCACAGATACGCAGTATTTT.

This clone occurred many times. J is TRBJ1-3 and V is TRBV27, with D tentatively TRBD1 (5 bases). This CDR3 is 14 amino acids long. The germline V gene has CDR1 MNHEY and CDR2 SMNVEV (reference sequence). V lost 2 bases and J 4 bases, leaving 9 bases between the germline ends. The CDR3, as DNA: TGTGCCAGCAGTTTACGGGGGAGGGGAAACACCATATATTTT. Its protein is CASSLRGRGNTIYF.

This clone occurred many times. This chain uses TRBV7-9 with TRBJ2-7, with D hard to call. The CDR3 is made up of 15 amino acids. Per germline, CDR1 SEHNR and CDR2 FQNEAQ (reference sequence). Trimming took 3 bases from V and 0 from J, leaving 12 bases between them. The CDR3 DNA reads TGTGCCAGCAGCTTTTCTTCAGTTAACTCCTACGAGCAGTACTTC. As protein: CASSFSSVNSYEQYF.

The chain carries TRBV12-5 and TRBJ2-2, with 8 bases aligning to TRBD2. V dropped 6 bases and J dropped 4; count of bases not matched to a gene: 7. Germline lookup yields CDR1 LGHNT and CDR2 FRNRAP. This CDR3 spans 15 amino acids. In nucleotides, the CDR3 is TGTGCTAGTGGCCCCGGGGGGGGGTTCACCGGGGAGCTGTTTTTT. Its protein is CASGPGGGFTGELFF.

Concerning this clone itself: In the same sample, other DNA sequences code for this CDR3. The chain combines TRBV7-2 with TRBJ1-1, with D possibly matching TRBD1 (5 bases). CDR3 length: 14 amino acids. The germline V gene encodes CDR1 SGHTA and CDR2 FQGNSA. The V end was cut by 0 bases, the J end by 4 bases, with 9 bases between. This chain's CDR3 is CASSLAQRGTEAFF. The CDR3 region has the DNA TGTGCCAGCAGCTTAGCCCAAAGGGGCACTGAAGCTTTCTTT.

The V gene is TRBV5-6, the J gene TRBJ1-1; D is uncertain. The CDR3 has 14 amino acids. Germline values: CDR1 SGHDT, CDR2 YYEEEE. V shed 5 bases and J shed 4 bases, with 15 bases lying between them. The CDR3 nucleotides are TGTGCCAGCAGTTCGGACGGGGAGGGCACTGAAGCTTTCTTT. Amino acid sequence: CASSSDGEGTEAFF. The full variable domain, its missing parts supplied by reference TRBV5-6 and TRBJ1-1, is DAGVTQSPTHLIKTRGQQVTLRCSPKSGHDTVSWYQQALGQGPQFIFQYYEEEERQRGNFPDRFSGHQFPNYSSELNVNALLLGDSALYLCASSSDGEGTEAFFGQGTRLTVV.

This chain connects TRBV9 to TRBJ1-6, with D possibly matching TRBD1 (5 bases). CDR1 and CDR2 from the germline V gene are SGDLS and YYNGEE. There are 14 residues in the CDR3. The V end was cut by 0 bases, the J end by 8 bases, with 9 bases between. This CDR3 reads CASSVEGWDSPLHF. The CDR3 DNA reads TGTGCCAGCAGCGTAGAGGGGTGGGATTCACCCCTCCACTTT.

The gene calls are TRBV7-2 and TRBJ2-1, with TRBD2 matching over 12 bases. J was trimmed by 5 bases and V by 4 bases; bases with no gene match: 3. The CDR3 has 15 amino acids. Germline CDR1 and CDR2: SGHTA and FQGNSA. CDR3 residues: CASSSRTSGDNEQFF. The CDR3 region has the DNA TGTGCCAGCAGCTCGAGGACTAGCGGGGACAATGAGCAGTTCTTC.

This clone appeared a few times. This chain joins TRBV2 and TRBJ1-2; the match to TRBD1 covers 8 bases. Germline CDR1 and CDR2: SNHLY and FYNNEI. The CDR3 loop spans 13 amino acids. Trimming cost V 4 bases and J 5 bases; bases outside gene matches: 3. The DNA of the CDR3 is TGTGCCAGCAGTGGGACAGGGAGGTATGGCTACACCTTC. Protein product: CASSGTGRYGYTF.

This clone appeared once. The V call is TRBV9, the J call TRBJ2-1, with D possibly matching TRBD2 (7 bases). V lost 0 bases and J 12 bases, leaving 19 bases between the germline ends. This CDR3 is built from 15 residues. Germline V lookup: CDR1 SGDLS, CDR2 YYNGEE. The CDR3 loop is CASSVEVGGGAPQFF. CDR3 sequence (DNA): TGTGCCAGCAGCGTAGAGGTCGGAGGGGGGGCCCCGCAGTTCTTC.

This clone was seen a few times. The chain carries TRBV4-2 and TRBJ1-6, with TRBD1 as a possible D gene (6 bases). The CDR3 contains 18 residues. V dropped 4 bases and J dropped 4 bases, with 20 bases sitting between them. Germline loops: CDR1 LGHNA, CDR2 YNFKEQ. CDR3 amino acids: CASSPRGGGLPYNSPLHF. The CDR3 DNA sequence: TGTGCCAGCAGCCCTCGAGGGGGGGGCTTACCTTATAATTCACCCCTCCACTTT.